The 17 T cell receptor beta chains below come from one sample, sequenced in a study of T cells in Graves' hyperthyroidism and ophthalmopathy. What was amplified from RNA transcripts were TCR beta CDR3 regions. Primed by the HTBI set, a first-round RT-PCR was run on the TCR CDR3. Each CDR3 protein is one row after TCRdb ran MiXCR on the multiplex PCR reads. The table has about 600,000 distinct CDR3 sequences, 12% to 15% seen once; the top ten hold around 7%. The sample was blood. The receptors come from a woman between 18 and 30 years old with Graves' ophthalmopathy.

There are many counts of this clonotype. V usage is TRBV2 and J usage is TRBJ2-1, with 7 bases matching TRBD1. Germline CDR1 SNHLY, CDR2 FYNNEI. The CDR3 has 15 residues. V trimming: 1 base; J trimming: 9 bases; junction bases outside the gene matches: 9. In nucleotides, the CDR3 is TGTGCCAGCAGTGAAGGGGCAGGGGGAACTGTTGAGCAGTTCTTC. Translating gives CASSEGAGGTVEQFF.

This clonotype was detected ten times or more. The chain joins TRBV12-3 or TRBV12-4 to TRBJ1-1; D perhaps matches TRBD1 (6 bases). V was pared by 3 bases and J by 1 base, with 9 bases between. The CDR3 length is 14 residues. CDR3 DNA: TGTGCCAGCAGTTTGACAGGCCAGAACACTGAAGCTTTCTTT. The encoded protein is CASSLTGQNTEAFF.

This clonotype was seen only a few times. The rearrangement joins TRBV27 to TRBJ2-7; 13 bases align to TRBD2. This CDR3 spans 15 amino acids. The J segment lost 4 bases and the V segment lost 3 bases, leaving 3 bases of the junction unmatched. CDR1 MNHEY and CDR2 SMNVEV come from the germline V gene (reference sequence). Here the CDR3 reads CASSLALAGGYEQYF. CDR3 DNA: TGTGCCAGCAGTTTGGCACTAGCGGGAGGGTACGAGCAGTACTTC.

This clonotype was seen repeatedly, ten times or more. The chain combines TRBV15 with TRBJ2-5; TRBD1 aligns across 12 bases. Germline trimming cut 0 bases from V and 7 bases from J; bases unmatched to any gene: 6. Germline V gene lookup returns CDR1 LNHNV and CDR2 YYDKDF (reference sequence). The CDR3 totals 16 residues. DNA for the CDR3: TGTGCCACCAGCAGAGAAGGGACAGGGGGCGCGGGGACCCAGTACTTC. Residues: CATSREGTGGAGTQYF.

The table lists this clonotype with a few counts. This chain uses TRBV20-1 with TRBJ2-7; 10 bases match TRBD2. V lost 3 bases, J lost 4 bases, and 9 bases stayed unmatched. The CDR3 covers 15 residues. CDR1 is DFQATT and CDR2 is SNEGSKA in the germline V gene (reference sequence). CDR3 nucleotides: TGCAGTGCTAGCCCAACTAGCGGGGTTGCATACGAGCAGTACTTC. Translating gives CSASPTSGVAYEQYF.

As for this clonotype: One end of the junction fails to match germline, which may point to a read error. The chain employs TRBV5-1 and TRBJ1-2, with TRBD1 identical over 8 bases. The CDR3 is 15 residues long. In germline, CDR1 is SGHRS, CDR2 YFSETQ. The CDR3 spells CASSGYQGAVSGYTF. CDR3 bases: TGTGCCAGCAGCGGATACCAGGGGGCAGTGAGTGGCTACACCTTC.

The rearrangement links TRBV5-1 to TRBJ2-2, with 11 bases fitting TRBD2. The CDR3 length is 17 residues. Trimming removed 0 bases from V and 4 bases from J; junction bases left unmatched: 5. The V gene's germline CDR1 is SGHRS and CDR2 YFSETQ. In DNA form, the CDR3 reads TGCGCCAGCAGCTTGGAGGCTAGCGGGAGGTTCACCGGGGAGCTGTTTTTT. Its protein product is CASSLEASGRFTGELFF.

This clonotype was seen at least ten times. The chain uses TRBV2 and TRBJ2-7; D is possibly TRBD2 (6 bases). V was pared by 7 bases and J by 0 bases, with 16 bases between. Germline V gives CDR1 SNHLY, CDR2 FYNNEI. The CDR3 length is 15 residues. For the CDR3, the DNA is TGTGCCAGCAAGGATCTCCGGGACTCCTCCTACGAGCAGTACTTC. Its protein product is CASKDLRDSSYEQYF. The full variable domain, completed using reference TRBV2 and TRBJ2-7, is EPEVTQTPSHQVTQMGQEVILRCVPISNHLYFYWYRQILGQKVEFLVSFYNNEISEKSEIFDDQFSVERPDGSNFTLKIRSTKLEDSAMYFCASKDLRDSSYEQYFGPGTRLTVT.

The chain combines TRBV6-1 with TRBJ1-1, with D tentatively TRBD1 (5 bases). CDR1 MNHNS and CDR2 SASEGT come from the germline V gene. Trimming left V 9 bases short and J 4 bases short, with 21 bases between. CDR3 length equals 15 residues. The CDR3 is CASKRDREFLTEAFF. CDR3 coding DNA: TGTGCCAGTAAACGGGACCGAGAGTTTCTCACTGAAGCTTTCTTT.

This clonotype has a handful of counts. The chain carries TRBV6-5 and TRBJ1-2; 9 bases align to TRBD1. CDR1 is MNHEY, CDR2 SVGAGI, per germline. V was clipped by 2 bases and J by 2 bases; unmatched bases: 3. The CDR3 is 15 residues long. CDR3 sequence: CASSYRQGGNYGYTF. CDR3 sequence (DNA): TGTGCCAGCAGTTACAGACAGGGGGGAAACTATGGCTACACCTTC.

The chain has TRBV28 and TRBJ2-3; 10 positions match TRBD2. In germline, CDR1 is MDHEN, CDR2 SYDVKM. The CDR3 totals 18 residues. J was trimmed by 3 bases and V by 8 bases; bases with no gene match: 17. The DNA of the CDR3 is TGTGCCAGCTCACCGACCTCACTAGCGGGAACTTTAACAGATACGCAGTATTTT. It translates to CASSPTSLAGTLTDTQYF.

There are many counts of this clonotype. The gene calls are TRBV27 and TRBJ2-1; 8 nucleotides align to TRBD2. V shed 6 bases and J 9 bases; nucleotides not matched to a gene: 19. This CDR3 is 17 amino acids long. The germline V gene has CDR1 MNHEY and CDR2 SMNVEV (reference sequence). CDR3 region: CASRTLTTGTSIGEQFF. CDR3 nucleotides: TGTGCCAGCAGAACCCTTACTACCGGGACTAGTATTGGTGAGCAGTTCTTC.

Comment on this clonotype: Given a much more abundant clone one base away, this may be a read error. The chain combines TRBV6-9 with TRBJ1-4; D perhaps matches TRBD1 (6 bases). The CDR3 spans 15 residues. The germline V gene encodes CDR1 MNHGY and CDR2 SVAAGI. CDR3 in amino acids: CDSSYGFITGEKLFF. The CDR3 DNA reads TGTGACAGCAGTTATGGGTTTATCACAGGGGAAAAACTGTTTTTT.

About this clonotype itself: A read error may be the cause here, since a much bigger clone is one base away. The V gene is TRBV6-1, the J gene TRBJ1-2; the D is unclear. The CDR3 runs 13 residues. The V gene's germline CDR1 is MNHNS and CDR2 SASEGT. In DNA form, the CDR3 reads TGTGCCAGCGGTGAAGACGGCCTCTATGGCTACACCTTC. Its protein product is CASGEDGLYGYTF.

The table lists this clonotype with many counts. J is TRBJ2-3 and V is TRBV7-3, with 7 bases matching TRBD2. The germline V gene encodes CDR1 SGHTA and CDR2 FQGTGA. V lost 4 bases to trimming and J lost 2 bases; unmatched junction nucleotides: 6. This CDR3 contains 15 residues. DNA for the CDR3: TGTGCCAGCAGCTACGGCGGGGGAAACACAGATACGCAGTATTTT. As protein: CASSYGGGNTDTQYF.

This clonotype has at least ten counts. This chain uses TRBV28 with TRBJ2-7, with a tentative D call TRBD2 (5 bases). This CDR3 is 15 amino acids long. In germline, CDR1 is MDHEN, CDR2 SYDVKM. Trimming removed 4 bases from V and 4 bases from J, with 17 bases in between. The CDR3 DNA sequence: TGTGCCAGCAGTTCCGGAGGACGGCTGAATTACGAGCAGTACTTC. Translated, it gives CASSSGGRLNYEQYF.

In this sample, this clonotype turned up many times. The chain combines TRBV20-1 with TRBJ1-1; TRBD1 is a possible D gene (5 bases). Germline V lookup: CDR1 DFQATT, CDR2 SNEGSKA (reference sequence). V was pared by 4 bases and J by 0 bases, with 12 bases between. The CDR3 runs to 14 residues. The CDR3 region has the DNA TGCAGTGCTACATCGACGGACATGAACACTGAAGCTTTCTTT. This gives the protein CSATSTDMNTEAFF.